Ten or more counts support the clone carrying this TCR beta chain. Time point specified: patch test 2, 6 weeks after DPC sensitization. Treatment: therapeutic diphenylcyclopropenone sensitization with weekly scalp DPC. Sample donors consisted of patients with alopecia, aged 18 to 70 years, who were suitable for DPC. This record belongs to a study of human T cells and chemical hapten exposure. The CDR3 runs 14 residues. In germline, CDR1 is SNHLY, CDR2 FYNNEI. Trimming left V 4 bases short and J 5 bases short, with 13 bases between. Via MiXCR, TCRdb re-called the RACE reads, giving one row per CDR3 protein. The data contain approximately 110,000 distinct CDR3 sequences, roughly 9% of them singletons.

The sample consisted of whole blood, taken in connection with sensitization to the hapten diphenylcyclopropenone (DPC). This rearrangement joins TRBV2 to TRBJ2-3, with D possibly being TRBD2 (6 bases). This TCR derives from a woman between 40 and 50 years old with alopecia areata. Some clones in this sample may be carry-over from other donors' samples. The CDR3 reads CASSARRGQDTQYF. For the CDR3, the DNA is TGTGCCAGCAGTGCTCGGCGGGGTCAAGATACGCAGTATTTT.